This record covers a single TCR beta chain. As processed by the authors: It was from reference gene primer amplification that nucleated cell counts were estimated. TCRdb's copy holds only in-frame clones and misses some; the assay was immunoSEQ multiplex PCR. V and J calls and clone size are copied from that table; D and trimming were computed from the DNA. The sample gives 200,000 to 250,000 clones, just under 85% of which show up once; 5% to 8% is in the top ten. This sample was included in a study of blood T cell repertoires in COVID-19. Study-level information: Italy, Spain and the United States were the sources of the convalescent and acute COVID-19 samples. T cells, B-cell-depleted T cells, or PBMCs supplied cDNA or gDNA.

The germline CDR1 and CDR2 sequences are SGHRS and YFSETQ. The CDR3 length is 15 residues. Trimming took 0 bases from V and 5 from J; bases not matched to a gene: 7. This TCR came from an older woman with active or convalescent COVID-19. Sequenced material: peripheral blood. This sequence joins TRBV5-1 and TRBJ1-1; 7 bases map to TRBD1. The CDR3 here is CASSLGQGGATEAFF. CDR3 in DNA: TGCGCCAGCAGCTTGGGACAGGGTGGGGCGACTGAAGCTTTCTTT.